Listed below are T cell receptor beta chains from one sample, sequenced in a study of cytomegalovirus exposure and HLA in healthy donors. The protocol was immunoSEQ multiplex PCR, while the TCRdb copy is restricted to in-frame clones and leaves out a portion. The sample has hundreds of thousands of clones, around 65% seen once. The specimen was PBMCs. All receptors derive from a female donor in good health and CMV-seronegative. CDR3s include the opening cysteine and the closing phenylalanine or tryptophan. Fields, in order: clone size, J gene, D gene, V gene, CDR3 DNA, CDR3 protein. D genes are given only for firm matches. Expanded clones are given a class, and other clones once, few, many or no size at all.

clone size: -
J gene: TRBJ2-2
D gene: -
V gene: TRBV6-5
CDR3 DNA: TGTGCCAGCAGGCTCCCCGGTAACACCGGGGAGCTGTTTTTT
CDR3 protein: CASRLPGNTGELFF

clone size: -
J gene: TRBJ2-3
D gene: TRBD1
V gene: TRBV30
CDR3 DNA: TGTGCCTGGAGAACCTGGACAGGGAAGGGTTCAGATACGCAGTATTTT
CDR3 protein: CAWRTWTGKGSDTQYF

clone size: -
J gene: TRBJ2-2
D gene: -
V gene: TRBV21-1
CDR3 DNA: TGTGCCAGCAGCAAAAGGGAGGGCACCGGGGAGCTGTTTTTT
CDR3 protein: CASSKREGTGELFF

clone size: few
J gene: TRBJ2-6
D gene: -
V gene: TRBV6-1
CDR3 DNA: TGTGCCAGCAGTGACGGAGCCTCTGGGGCCAACGTCCTGACTTTC
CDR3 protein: CASSDGASGANVLTF

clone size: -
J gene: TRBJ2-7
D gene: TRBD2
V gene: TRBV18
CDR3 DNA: TGTGCCAGCTCACCATGGACTAGCGGATCCTACGAGCAGTACTTC
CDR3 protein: CASSPWTSGSYEQYF

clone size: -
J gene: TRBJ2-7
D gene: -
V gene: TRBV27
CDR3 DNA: TGTGCCAGCAGTTCAGATGACGAGCAGTACTTC
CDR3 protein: CASSSDDEQYF

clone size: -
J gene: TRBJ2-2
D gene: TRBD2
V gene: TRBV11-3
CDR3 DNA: TGTGCCAGCAGCTTAGATTGGGGCGGGAGAAACACCGGGGAGCTGTTTTTT
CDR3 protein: CASSLDWGGRNTGELFF

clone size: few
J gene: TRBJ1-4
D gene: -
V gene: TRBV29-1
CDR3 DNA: TGCAGCGTTGAAGGACAGATTTCTGGAAAACTGTTTTTT
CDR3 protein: CSVEGQISGKLFF

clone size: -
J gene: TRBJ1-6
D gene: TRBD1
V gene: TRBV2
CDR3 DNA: TGTGCCAGCAGTGGCGACAGGGCGGGTAATTCACCCCTCCACTTT
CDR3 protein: CASSGDRAGNSPLHF

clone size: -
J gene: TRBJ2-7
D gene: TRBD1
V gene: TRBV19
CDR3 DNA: TGTGCCAGTAGTGATGGGACAGGGATAAACGAGCAGTACTTC
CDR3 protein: CASSDGTGINEQYF

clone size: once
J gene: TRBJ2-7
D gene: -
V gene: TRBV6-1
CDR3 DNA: TGTGCCAGCAGTGATACTGAGCGGAGGGGGCTTAGAGACGAGCAGTACTTC
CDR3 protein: CASSDTERRGLRDEQYF

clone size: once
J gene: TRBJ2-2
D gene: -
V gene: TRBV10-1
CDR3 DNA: TGCGCCAGCAACTCGGGGTTGCCCGGGGAGCTGTTTTTT
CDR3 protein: CASNSGLPGELFF

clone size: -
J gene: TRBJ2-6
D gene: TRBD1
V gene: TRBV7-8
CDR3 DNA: TGTGCCAGCAGCTTAGAAGGGACAGGGCGGTCTGGGGCCAACGTCCTGACTTTC
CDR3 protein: CASSLEGTGRSGANVLTF

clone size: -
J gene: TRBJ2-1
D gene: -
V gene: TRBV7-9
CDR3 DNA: TGTGCCAGCAGTAATGAGGCTAGTGGTGAGCAGTTCTTC
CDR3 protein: CASSNEASGEQFF

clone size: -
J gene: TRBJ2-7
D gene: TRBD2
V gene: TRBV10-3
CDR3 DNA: TGTGCCATCAGTGACCCCGGACTAGCGGGATTAAACGAGCAGTACTTC
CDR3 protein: CAISDPGLAGLNEQYF

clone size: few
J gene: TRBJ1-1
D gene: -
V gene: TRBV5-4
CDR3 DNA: TGTGCCAGCAGCTTCAAGGACTCTGAAGCTTTCTTT
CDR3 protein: CASSFKDSEAFF

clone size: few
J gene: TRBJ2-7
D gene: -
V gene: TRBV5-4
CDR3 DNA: TGTGCCAGCAGCTTTATGAAGACTAACTCCTACGAGCAGTACTTC
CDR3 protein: CASSFMKTNSYEQYF

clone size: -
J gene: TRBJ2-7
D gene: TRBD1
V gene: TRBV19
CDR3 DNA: TGTGCCAGTAGACGGGACAGGTTCGACGAGCAGTACTTC
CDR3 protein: CASRRDRFDEQYF

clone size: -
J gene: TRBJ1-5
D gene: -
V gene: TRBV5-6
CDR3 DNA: TGTGCCAGCAGCTTGTCAGGGATTGACCAGCCCCAGCATTTT
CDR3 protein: CASSLSGIDQPQHF

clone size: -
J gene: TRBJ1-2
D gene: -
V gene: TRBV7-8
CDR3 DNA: TGTGCCAGCAGCCTAGGGGACTTTGGCTACACCTTC
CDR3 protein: CASSLGDFGYTF

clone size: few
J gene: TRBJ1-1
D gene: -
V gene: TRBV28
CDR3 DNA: TGTGCCAGCAGTTTAAACAGCGAAGCTTTCTTT
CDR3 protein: CASSLNSEAFF

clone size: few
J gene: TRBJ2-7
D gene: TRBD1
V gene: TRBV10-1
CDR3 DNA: TGCGCCAGCAGCTCCGGGACAGCCGTCTACGAGCAGTACTTC
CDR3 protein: CASSSGTAVYEQYF

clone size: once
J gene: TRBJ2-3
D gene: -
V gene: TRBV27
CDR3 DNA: TGTGCCAGCCTTTCGGCCCCGGGAACAGATACGCAGTATTTT
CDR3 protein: CASLSAPGTDTQYF

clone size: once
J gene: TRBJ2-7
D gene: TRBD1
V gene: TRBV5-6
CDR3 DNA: TGTGCCAGCAGAGGGGACAGGTCCTACGAGCAGTACTTC
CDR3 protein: CASRGDRSYEQYF

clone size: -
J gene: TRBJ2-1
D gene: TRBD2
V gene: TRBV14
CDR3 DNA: TGTGCCAGCAGCCAAGCGACTAGCGGGAGGCCTAGGGAGTTCTTC
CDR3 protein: CASSQATSGRPREFF

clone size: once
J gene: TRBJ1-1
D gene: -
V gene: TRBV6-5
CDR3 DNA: TGTGCCAGCAGTTACTCACAGCTGAACACTGAAGCTTTCTTT
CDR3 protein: CASSYSQLNTEAFF

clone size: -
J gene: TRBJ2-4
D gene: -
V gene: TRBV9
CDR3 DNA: TGTGCCAGCAGCGTAGCCCTAGCCAAAAACATTCAGTACTTC
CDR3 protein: CASSVALAKNIQYF

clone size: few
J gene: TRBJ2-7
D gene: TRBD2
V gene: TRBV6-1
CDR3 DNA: TGTGCCAGCGGGCTAGCGGCCTTCTACGAGCAGTACTTC
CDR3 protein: CASGLAAFYEQYF

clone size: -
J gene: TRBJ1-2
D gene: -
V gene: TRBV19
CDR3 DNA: TGTGCAACGAAGCGGGGGGCCAACTATGGCTACACCTTC
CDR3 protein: CATKRGANYGYTF

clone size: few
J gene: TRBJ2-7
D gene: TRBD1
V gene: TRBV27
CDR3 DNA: TGTGCCAGCAGTCCCCCGAGACAGGGGAGCCACGAGCAGTACTTC
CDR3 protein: CASSPPRQGSHEQYF